Below, one TCR beta chain is given with its context. No antigen is known for it. No much larger clone is present one base from it, and per-base qualities are unavailable. The cohort comprised fewer than 750 healthy bone marrow donors. Cohort members were all nominally healthy when sampled, although unrecorded immune exposures were likely present. The donor tested CMV seronegative and was one of the 352 seronegative cohort members. Each donor provided a peripheral blood sample, and peripheral blood mononuclear cells were used for TCR beta sequencing. Genomic DNA extraction from the blood cell samples was performed with the Qiagen DNeasy Blood Extraction Kit. This entry is derived from a study of cytomegalovirus exposure and HLA in healthy donors (dated by TCRdb to between 2016 and 2019). In terms of the full investigation: According to an earlier analysis of 550 to 750 of the donors, 200 million or so T cells yielded 95 million to 140 million unique TCR beta sequences and 276 Gb of sequence data. An early release that covered fewer than 750 HLA-typed donors contained 250 to 350 gigabases of sequencing data and about 93 million unique TCR sequences. Among the roughly 400 genotyped donors, 75% to 90% belonged to the genetic ancestry cluster associated with self-reported Caucasian donors. The study aimed to test whether cataloging public T cell receptors could reveal signatures of past pathogen exposure. The T cell repertoires of around 730 subjects were profiled by immunosequencing and related to cytomegalovirus serostatus. Besides the first cohort of roughly 660 subjects, a separate validation cohort made up of 90 to 150 different subjects was used. To predict cytomegalovirus infection status, the study combined high-throughput TCR immunosequencing, statistical association of individual TCRs with disease status, and machine learning. In a later analysis, previously published TCR beta repertoires from about 640 donors were re-analyzed and high-resolution HLA genotyping was added so that TCR occurrence patterns could be studied. Rather than using new phenotypic data, the later analysis identified candidate immune exposures from TCR beta sequences and from how often those sequences occurred across donors. An earlier analysis of around 540 of the donors applied high-throughput TCR beta sequencing to assess whether each TCR beta V gene segment acted as functional or pseudogenic. Donor age, sex, ethnicity and CMV serostatus were compiled alongside the repertoire data. A later genetic analysis took genome-wide SNP genotypes for about 60% of the roughly 670 donors and used that subset as a discovery cohort. Every discovery cohort repertoire had been produced on one sequencing platform. Class I and class II HLA loci were covered by the typing at four-digit resolution. Typing coverage varied by locus: about 629-640 donors for A, B, C, DRB1 and DQB1; roughly 560 for DQA1; more than 600 for DPA1; about 450 for DPB1. A few DR-DQ haplotypes were treated as single units for association and clustering because of strong linkage in the cohort. Among some 410 genotyped donors of the cohort, an average of roughly 230,000 unique TCR beta nucleotide sequences was sequenced per donor, of which roughly 17% were non-productive. What the study reported, not specific to this receptor: The cohort was sequenced for TCR beta chains only, and without alpha or paired-chain data the features that could be detected were limited. For the cohort, immune exposure information was limited to CMV serostatus. Assigning TCR associations to individual alleles was difficult when HLA alleles, especially DR and DQ, strongly co-occurred. A later analysis found that HLA-associated TCR beta chains were more clonally expanded and had lower generation probabilities than equally common non-associated chains. An earlier analysis of around 600 of the donors showed that most TCR beta V segments appeared in productive rearrangements either about 87% or about 30% of the time, which broadly matched IMGT annotations. A later analysis associated about 18,000 TCR beta sequences with specific HLA alleles at a false discovery rate of 0.05. A further reported finding was that TCR beta sequences accurately predicted the HLA-A and HLA-B alleles for most subjects in the first cohort. Several of the top co-occurrence clusters appeared to be linked to parvovirus B19, influenza, CMV and Epstein-Barr virus, according to a later analysis. Cytomegalovirus status was reported to be diagnosed by the classifier with high specificity and sensitivity in both the original and validation cohorts. Because HLA typing was unavailable for some donors at each locus, only the typed subset was used in association tests. In a later analysis, most CMV-associated TCR beta chains were found to appear HLA-restricted, with HLA associations seemingly driven largely by CMV exposure. Across donors, most TCR sequences were observed very rarely, whereas some public TCRs were present in many individuals. The presence/absence analyses assumed that sequencing depth was roughly uniform across donors, and that assumption may not be true. Linkage disequilibrium might explain the correlated functional status among segregating V segments, but an unknown experimental factor could not be excluded. A later analysis found that TCR association rates varied across HLA loci, with DRB1 alleles showing the most associated TCRs and HLA-C alleles the fewest. In vitro tests confirmed that a few of the cytomegalovirus-associated TCR beta chains recognize cytomegalovirus antigens. Because the 87-base-pair reads could not distinguish some IMGT-functional V segments, including TRBV6-2 and TRBV6-3, those segments were excluded. The study listed 150 to 200 TCR beta chains as associated with cytomegalovirus. Over 15 rarely observed V segments, including chromosome 9 orphons, were excluded from the earlier analysis of about 500 of the donors because counts were too low. The authors suggested that the approach could potentially be generalized to other disease states and immunological phenotypes. The sequencing pipeline was judged likely to have produced a cluster of highly shared sequence variants as a technical artifact. Compared with the approximately 720-donor mean, donors in an Asian-associated ancestry cluster had fewer N-insertions in productive TCRs, according to a later genetic analysis. In a later genetic analysis, a missense DCLRE1C variant was associated with V-gene and J-gene trimming of TCR beta chains, and the association was replicated in an independent cohort.

The CDR3 runs 13 residues from the cysteine to the phenylalanine. Solely the CDR3 DNA is kept, with 39 bases framed from the first base. V lost 7 bases and J lost 0 bases; the stretch between them is 10 bases long. Per the germline V gene, SNHLY is the CDR1 and FYNNEI is the CDR2. The library was prepared using the immunoSEQ multiplex PCR assay. For the multiplex PCR, a mixture combining 60 forward primers for TCR Vbeta segments and 13 reverse primers for TCR Jbeta segments was used. A multiplex PCR assay on genomic DNA amplified the CDR3 region of rearranged TCR beta genes. On the Illumina HiSeq System, the amplified TCR beta libraries were sequenced as 87-base-pair reads. Concerning the study's data processing: A later analysis tallied 75 million to 95 million unique TCR beta chains across the 650 to 750 repertoires, and roughly 11 million of those chains were shared by two or more donors. To remove PCR and sequencing errors, raw reads were error-corrected and collapsed into unique sequences using a nearest-neighbor algorithm that merged closely related sequences. Alignment of CDR3 sequences to IMGT reference sequences was used to assign V, D and J gene segments. For a sequence to be retained, a match of at least six nucleotides was required to both a V gene segment and a J gene segment. Rearrangements were classified as productive when the CDR3 lacked stop codons and remained in frame with V and J, and all other rearrangements were classified as non-productive. CDR3 was defined according to IMGT convention as the region running from the second conserved V-encoded cysteine to the conserved J-encoded phenylalanine. In an earlier analysis of around 540 of the donors, sequences lacking an unambiguous match to a single V gene segment were excluded. An earlier analysis of over 450 of the donors classified V segments as functional when productive rearrangements were above 56.7% and as segregating when the standard deviation between donors was above 5%. To diagnose cytomegalovirus status from the catalog of TCR beta chain sequences, a statistical classification framework was built. In a later analysis, TCR nucleotide sequences were compared against IMGT/GENE-DB human TR gene sequences so that V and J genes could be assigned. Using the TCRdist pipeline, a later analysis assigned CDR3 sequences along with most-parsimonious VDJ recombination scenarios. A later analysis defined each TCR beta chain by its CDR3 amino acid sequence plus V-gene family, and excluded reads lacking a unique V-gene family. As a way to deal with suspected cross-contamination and a sequencing artifact, a later analysis dropped approximately 570 nucleotide sequences that were highly shared and had low generation probability. A later analysis calculated a clonal expansion index for each public chain from normalized within-repertoire ranks of inferred template counts. Generation probabilities in a later analysis came from a VDJ recombination model fitted to out-of-frame rearrangements, and those results were checked against IGoR. In a later analysis, hypergeometric tests were used to score TCR-TCR, TCR-HLA and TCR-CMV co-occurrence, with a repertoire-size bias correction applied to TCR pairs. In a later analysis, false discovery rates were estimated by permuting HLA or CMV assignments 20 times. In a later analysis, co-occurring TCRs were grouped using DBSCAN, with TCRdist sequence similarity added in when clustering inside HLA-allele-positive subsets. Repertoires with fewer than 30,000 or more than 120,000 public chains, plus five repertoires with anomalous nucleotide sharing, were excluded from co-occurrence clustering. The clones in this table, taken by TCRdb from immuneACCESS, are in-frame only. Not every clone is retained; where verified, under half of the shortfall comes from an unresolved V gene, and the cause of the rest is unknown. D and trimming were read from the DNA, whereas the V and J calls and clone size are those reported in that table. For this sample there are 150,000 to 200,000 clones; roughly 76% appear just once. The ten largest clones capture about 2.5% of the sample.

The sequence was obtained from a male donor in good health and CMV-seronegative. The sequenced material came from PBMCs. The rearrangement joined TRBV2 to TRBJ2-7; the D gene is unclear. The DNA is TGTGCCAGCAACCCAAGGAGCTCCTACGAGCAGTACTTC. It encodes CASNPRSSYEQYF. Beyond the CDR3, the reference TRBV2 and TRBJ2-7 genes provide the residues; the full variable domain reads: EPEVTQTPSHQVTQMGQEVILRCVPISNHLYFYWYRQILGQKVEFLVSFYNNEISEKSEIFDDQFSVERPDGSNFTLKIRSTKLEDSAMYFCASNPRSSYEQYFGPGTRLTVT.